This T cell receptor beta chain was identified during a study of blood T cell repertoires in COVID-19 (dated by TCRdb to 2020 to 2022). For the study in its entirety: Samples covering the acute and convalescent phases of COVID-19 were provided by collaborators in the United States, Italy and Spain. Where HLA class I and class II types were available, the types were taken from metadata supplied by the sample provider, not from assay-based typing. Subjects who had been exposed to COVID-19, were actively infected with it, or had recovered from it provided the deeply sampled blood TCRbeta repertoires that made up the dataset. The repertoires were released in a freely available public database meant as a resource for research on the immune response to SARS-CoV-2. The sample metadata nearly always contained a de-identified subject ID, COVID-19 status, age in years and sex. The prospective study material was composed of cDNA or gDNA derived from T cells, B-cell-depleted T cells, or PBMCs. Samples came from the ongoing ImmuneRACE study (first 160 participants) plus 1,254 subjects from 6 global collaborators.

The immunoSEQ Assay, a bias-controlled multiplex PCR, was used to amplify TCRbeta CDR3 regions from genomic DNA. The original methods were these. The number of nucleated cells in each sample was estimated by amplification of reference gene primers within the assay. To quantify the absolute abundance of each unique TCRbeta CDR3 rearrangement, sequence reads were collapsed and filtered. For each sample, productive Simpson clonality was calculated as the square root of Simpson's diversity index across productive rearrangements. In TCRdb, the immuneACCESS table is reduced to in-frame sequences with V and J assigned. These tables do not hold every clone; where another copy was compared, an unresolved V gene accounts for under half, and the others remain unexplained. The DNA gave D and trimming, while V, J and clone size come from that table. In all, the sample holds 70,000 to 85,000 clones, and around 93% of those were seen once. Roughly 5% of the sample lies in the top ten.

A note on this clone: There is no known antigen for this receptor. Base qualities are not recorded, but no much larger clone differs from it by a single base.

The cysteine opens and the phenylalanine closes a CDR3 of 13 amino acids. Only the CDR3 region is kept as DNA, spanning 39 bases read in frame from base 1. V lost 8 bases and J lost 8 bases, and the count of bases not matched to a germline gene is 7. Reading the germline V gene gives CDR1 MDHEN and CDR2 SYDVKM. Whole blood was collected in K2EDTA tubes by collaborating institutions according to the institutions' own protocols. For TCRbeta analysis, collaborator samples were shipped as frozen whole blood, as isolated PBMCs, or as DNA extracted from either sample type. Summary of the overall study and its limitations: How much clinical and demographic metadata was included differed by source and by participant, and the metadata was provided uncurated.

The rearrangement joined TRBV28 to TRBJ1-2; 11 bases in between match TRBD1. Sequencing input: peripheral blood. The receptor was derived from an older woman with active COVID-19. The sequenced DNA is TGTGCCAGCCTGGACAGGGGGCCAAAAGGCTACACCTTC. This yields the protein CASLDRGPKGYTF.